The present T cell receptor beta chain was sequenced within a study of technical replicates of blood from several donors. The germline V and J ends were trimmed by 6 bases and 9 bases, with 6 bases remaining between them. Per the germline V gene, CDR1 is SEHNR and CDR2 is FQNEAQ (reference sequence). This CDR3 has 10 amino acids. The method was immunoSEQ multiplex PCR; TCRdb's version includes in-frame clones alone and lacks a portion of them. The table lists 65,000 to 95,000 clones, about 98% of them singletons, with approximately 0.15% in the top ten. Specimen: T cells isolated from PBMCs. The V and J genes are TRBV7-9 and TRBJ2-1, with no clear D. This TCR was recovered from a human donor in good health. The CDR3 region has the DNA TGTGCCAGCAGGCTGAGTGAGCAGTTCTTC. Translating it yields CASRLSEQFF.